This entry features one TCR beta chain sequence. Profiling relied on immunoSEQ multiplex PCR, and the TCRdb table lists in-frame clones only, not all of them. The sample yields over 85,000 clones, about 95% seen once. The length of the CDR3 is 17 residues. The V gene's germline CDR1 is MNHEY and CDR2 SVGEGT. Trimming took off 2 bases at V and 2 bases at J, with 16 bases between the two ends. This sample was included in a study of T cell responses to AZD1222 COVID-19 vaccine. The chain employs TRBV6-2 or TRBV6-3 and TRBJ2-1; a weak D match, TRBD1 (6 bases). The TCR was taken from an adult who received the AZD1222 COVID-19 vaccine. The sample was peripheral blood, taken 28 days after the second AZD1222 dose. The CDR3 sequence is CASSYTTTGMTYNEQFF. CDR3 in DNA: TGTGCCAGCAGTTACACGACAACAGGGATGACCTACAATGAGCAGTTCTTC.